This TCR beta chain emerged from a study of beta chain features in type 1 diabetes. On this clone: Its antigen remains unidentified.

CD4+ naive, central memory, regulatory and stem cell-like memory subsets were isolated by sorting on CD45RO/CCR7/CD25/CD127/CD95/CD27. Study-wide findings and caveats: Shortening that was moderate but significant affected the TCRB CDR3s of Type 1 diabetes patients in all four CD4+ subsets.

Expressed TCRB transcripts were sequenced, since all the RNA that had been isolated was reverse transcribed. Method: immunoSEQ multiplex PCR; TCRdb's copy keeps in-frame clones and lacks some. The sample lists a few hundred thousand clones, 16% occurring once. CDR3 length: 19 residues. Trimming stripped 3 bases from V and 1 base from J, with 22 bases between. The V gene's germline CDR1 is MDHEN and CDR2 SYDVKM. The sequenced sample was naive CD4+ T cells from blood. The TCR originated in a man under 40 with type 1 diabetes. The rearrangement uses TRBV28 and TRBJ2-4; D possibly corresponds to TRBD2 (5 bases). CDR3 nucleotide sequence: TGTGCCAGCAGTTTGCTCGGACTTAGGTCAAGTCCGGCCAAAAACATTCAGTACTTC. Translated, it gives CASSLLGLRSSPAKNIQYF.